These 26 T cell receptor beta chains were sequenced from one sample in a study of T-cell reconstitution after alpha-beta-depleted transplantation in children listed by TCRdb under 2016. Receptor amplification or capture employed PCR. Sequencing relied on an Illumina HiSeq 2500. To normalize quantification of the TCRbeta repertoire, the TCR libraries were built with molecular barcoding that relied on unique molecular identifiers. TCRdb ran its own pipeline on the public reads, namely fastp trimming at Q25 and MiXCR clone calling, and kept in-frame beta chains. Each record represents a unique CDR3 protein, reported with the most common genes and DNA among its rows. Recorded for this sample are under 140,000 distinct CDR3 sequences; about a tenth of them occurred a single time. 6.5% to 9.5% of the sample rests with the top ten. Sequenced material: PBMCs from the stem cell graft donor, taken from the stem cell graft. These receptors were collected from a human donor who donated a stem cell graft to a child with acute lymphoblastic leukemia.

The table lists this clonotype with many counts. The chain uses TRBV11-2 and TRBJ2-1; D gene ambiguous. Germline CDR1 is SGHAT and CDR2 is FQNNGV. Trimming cost V 1 base and J 6 bases, with 16 bases left between them. The CDR3 has 16 amino acids. The CDR3 is CASSLAAGPVSNEQFF. Written as DNA, the CDR3 is TGTGCCAGCAGCTTAGCTGCAGGTCCGGTGAGCAATGAGCAGTTCTTC.

The chain has TRBV19 and TRBJ1-1; possibly TRBD1 for D (5 bases). The CDR3 loop spans 13 amino acids. Trimming removed 5 bases at V and 5 bases at J, with 12 bases between. Looked up from germline, CDR1 is LNHDA and CDR2 is SQIVND (reference sequence). The CDR3 loop is CASSYDRRTEAFF. The CDR3 region has the DNA TGTGCCAGTAGTTATGACAGAAGAACTGAAGCTTTCTTT.

This clonotype was seen repeatedly, ten times or more. CDR3 sequence: CASSVAAGRDSPLHF. The CDR3 DNA sequence: TGTGCCAGCAGCGTAGCGGCAGGCCGGGATTCACCCCTCCACTTT. The chain employs TRBV9 and TRBJ1-6; D gene ambiguous. V gave up 0 bases and J gave up 8 bases, with 12 bases separating them. CDR1 SGDLS and CDR2 YYNGEE come from the germline V gene. This CDR3 has 15 amino acids.

This clonotype has ten or more counts. The chain links TRBV9 to TRBJ1-5; 8 positions agree with TRBD1. V lost 4 bases to trimming and J lost 1 base; unmatched junction nucleotides: 4. This CDR3 has 15 amino acids. Germline V lookup: CDR1 SGDLS, CDR2 YYNGEE. CDR3 protein: CASSTTGESNQPQHF. As DNA, the CDR3 is TGTGCCAGCAGCACGACAGGGGAAAGCAATCAGCCCCAGCATTTT.

This clonotype was counted at least ten times. The chain combines TRBV14 with TRBJ1-1; no clear D. V shed 1 base and J shed 4 bases, with 7 bases lying between them. The CDR3 loop spans 13 amino acids. Germline-derived CDR1 and CDR2 are SGHDN and FVKESK. The CDR3 DNA reads as TGTGCCAGCAGCCAAGGGGTAGGCACTGAAGCTTTCTTT. Protein sequence: CASSQGVGTEAFF.

This clonotype was seen many times. The chain combines TRBV6-6 with TRBJ2-7, with D uncertain. The CDR3 has 11 residues. V dropped 2 bases and J dropped 7 bases, with 6 bases sitting between them. CDR1 MNHNY and CDR2 SVGAGI come from the germline V gene (reference sequence). The CDR3 DNA sequence: TGTGCCAGCAGTTACATACGGGAGCAGTACTTC. Residues: CASSYIREQYF.

This clonotype occurred many times. This chain joins TRBV7-9 and TRBJ2-3; D unclear. The CDR3 is 15 amino acids. CDR1 and CDR2 from the germline V gene are SEHNR and FQNEAQ (reference sequence). The V and J ends lost 2 bases and 0 bases respectively, with 9 bases between them. Written as DNA, the CDR3 is TGTGCCAGCAGCTTAAGGGTCGAAAGCACAGATACGCAGTATTTT. Residues: CASSLRVESTDTQYF.

This clonotype was observed at least ten times. This chain links TRBV18 with TRBJ2-7; TRBD1 matches 8 bases. Germline CDR1 reads KGHSH; CDR2 reads LQKENI. The ends lost 6 bases at V and 5 bases at J; junction bases unmatched: 6. The CDR3 has 13 amino acids. Here the CDR3 reads CASSPGQGHEQYF. The CDR3 coding sequence is TGTGCCAGCTCCCCCGGACAGGGACACGAGCAGTACTTC.

This clonotype was detected many times. The V gene is TRBV2, the J gene TRBJ1-1; no definite D call. The germline V and J ends were trimmed by 7 bases and 8 bases, with 8 bases remaining between them. From germline, CDR1 is SNHLY and CDR2 FYNNEI. The CDR3 extends over 10 amino acids. The chain's CDR3 is CASKGQEAFF. CDR3 bases: TGTGCCAGCAAGGGCCAGGAAGCTTTCTTT.

This clonotype occurred a few times. This sequence joins TRBV7-9 and TRBJ2-7, with 7 bases lining up with TRBD2. Germline lookup yields CDR1 SEHNR and CDR2 FQNEAQ (reference sequence). The V segment lost 10 bases and the J segment 3 bases; nucleotides outside the gene matches: 9. This CDR3 comprises 13 residues. As DNA, the CDR3 is TGTGCCACATCTCGGGGGGAGGGCTACGAGCAGTACTTC. Its protein product is CATSRGEGYEQYF.

The chain recombines TRBV19 with TRBJ2-1; TRBD2 matches 7 bases. The CDR3 has 14 amino acids. Trimming cost V 3 bases and J 4 bases; bases outside gene matches: 3. The germline gives CDR1 LNHDA, CDR2 SQIVND (reference sequence). The chain's CDR3 is CASSIGGFYNEQFF. In DNA form, the CDR3 reads TGTGCCAGTAGTATCGGGGGGTTTTACAATGAGCAGTTCTTC.

Details on this clonotype: This may come from a read error, since a much larger clone is one base off. The chain recombines TRBV7-9 with TRBJ2-7; D gene unclear. The germline gives CDR1 SEHNR, CDR2 FQNEAQ (reference sequence). CDR3 size: 15 residues. The CDR3 DNA follows: TGTGCCATCAGCCTCCAGACCCAGGCGGACGACGAGAAGTACTTC. Translation: CAISLQTQADDEKYF.

V gene TRBV5-1 combines with J gene TRBJ2-7; 10 bases are a match to TRBD1. J was trimmed by 8 bases and V by 4 bases; bases with no gene match: 6. Germline V gene lookup returns CDR1 SGHRS and CDR2 YFSETQ. The CDR3 runs to 13 residues. The CDR3 is CASSARDRGQQYF. The CDR3, as DNA: TGCGCCAGCAGCGCCCGGGACAGGGGCCAGCAGTACTTC.

This clonotype was recorded a few times. The gene calls are TRBV18 and TRBJ2-7; TRBD1 matches at 7 bases. Germline lookup yields CDR1 KGHSH and CDR2 LQKENI. V shed 3 bases, J shed 2 bases, and the junction held 4 bases outside the gene matches. The CDR3 has 14 amino acids. Here the CDR3 DNA reads TGTGCCAGCTCACCGGGGGACAGTCCCTACGAGCAGTACTTC. Its protein product is CASSPGDSPYEQYF.

Of note for this clonotype: At one end, the junction sequence differs from germline, possibly due to a read error. This rearrangement joins TRBV27 to TRBJ2-7, with 8 bases that match TRBD1. This CDR3 is built from 17 residues. Germline V lookup: CDR1 MNHEY, CDR2 SMNVEV (reference sequence). Here the CDR3 reads CTSSFIPWTGNYYEQYF. The DNA for the CDR3 is TGCACCAGCAGTTTCATACCTTGGACAGGGAATTACTACGAGCAGTACTTC.

Notes on this clonotype: This may stem from a read error, because a much larger clone lies one nucleotide away. The chain recombines TRBV5-1 with TRBJ2-6; a possible D gene is TRBD2 (6 bases). Germline CDR1 SGHRS, CDR2 YFSETQ. The CDR3 extends over 17 amino acids. Here the CDR3 reads CSSSATALAVGANVLTF. The DNA of the CDR3 is TGCTCCAGCAGCGCGACAGCCTTAGCGGTGGGGGCCAACGTCCTGACTTTC.

This clonotype occurred many times. The chain has TRBV6-5 and TRBJ2-7; 8 bases are a match to TRBD1. Trimming at V came to 0 bases and at J to 3 bases, leaving 7 bases not matched to a gene. From germline, CDR1 is MNHEY and CDR2 SVGAGI. The CDR3 loop spans 16 amino acids. CDR3 loop: CASSYSGTGGIYEQYF. Here the CDR3 DNA reads TGTGCCAGCAGTTACTCTGGGACAGGTGGAATCTACGAGCAGTACTTC.

This chain connects TRBV7-9 to TRBJ2-5; D tentatively fits TRBD1 or TRBD2 (5 bases each). Trimming took off 0 bases at V and 1 base at J, with 9 bases between the two ends. The CDR3 extends over 15 amino acids. Germline CDR1 reads SEHNR; CDR2 reads FQNEAQ (reference sequence). The CDR3: CASSLAGEVQETQYF. CDR3 in DNA: TGTGCCAGCAGCTTAGCGGGGGAAGTCCAAGAGACCCAGTACTTC.

On this clonotype itself: A much larger clone is a single base away; this may be a read error. The rearrangement joins TRBV12-3 or TRBV12-4 to TRBJ2-2, with D maybe TRBD1 (6 bases). This CDR3 region has 16 residues. DNA for the CDR3: TGTGCCAGCAGTCCCCCGACAGGCTATAACACCGGGCAGCTGTTTTTT. This gives the protein CASSPPTGYNTGQLFF.

This clonotype showed up many times. The chain links TRBV5-1 to TRBJ1-1, with D unresolved. With 0 bases removed from V and 4 bases from J, the gap between germline ends came to 19 bases. The CDR3 spans 17 residues. The germline CDR1 and CDR2 sequences are SGHRS and YFSETQ. The CDR3 spells CASSLAWLAERPTEAFF. CDR3 bases: TGCGCCAGCAGCTTGGCCTGGTTGGCTGAGAGACCCACTGAAGCTTTCTTT.

This clonotype occurred a few times. V and J are TRBV30 and TRBJ2-5; D uncertain. This CDR3 is 12 amino acids long. The V gene lost 1 base and the J gene lost 2 bases, with 5 bases spanning the gap. Germline V gives CDR1 GTSNPN, CDR2 SVGIG (reference sequence). Here the CDR3 reads CAWSDHQETQYF. DNA of the CDR3: TGTGCCTGGAGTGATCATCAAGAGACCCAGTACTTC.

This clonotype was detected ten times or more. The chain recombines TRBV6-8 with TRBJ2-2, with a weak D call TRBD1 (5 bases). The germline V gene encodes CDR1 MNHGY and CDR2 SAAAGT. Trimming cost V 4 bases and J 3 bases, with 6 bases left between them. The CDR3 is 13 residues long. The CDR3 reads CASSSRDTGELFF. As DNA, the CDR3 is TGTGCCAGCAGTTCCAGGGACACCGGGGAGCTGTTTTTT.

This clonotype was detected ten times or more. The gene calls are TRBV9 and TRBJ2-6; a possible D gene is TRBD2 (5 bases). This CDR3 is built from 16 residues. Germline V CDR1 and CDR2: SGDLS, YYNGEE. The ends were cut back, 0 bases at V and 0 bases at J, with 7 bases in the middle. In nucleotides, the CDR3 is TGTGCCAGCAGCGTAGAGCGGCCCTCTGGGGCCAACGTCCTGACTTTC. Amino acid sequence: CASSVERPSGANVLTF.

This clonotype was detected ten times or more. The chain has TRBV5-1 and TRBJ1-2; D is unresolved. The CDR3 is 13 residues long. The V end lost 1 base, the J end lost 5 bases, and 9 bases lay between the germline ends. Germline V CDR1 and CDR2: SGHRS, YFSETQ. For the CDR3, the DNA is TGCGCCAGCAGCTTGACACCGCCATATGGCTACACCTTC. It encodes CASSLTPPYGYTF.

This clonotype was counted only a few times. A much larger clonotype is one base distant, so this may be a read error. This chain uses TRBV12-3 or TRBV12-4 with TRBJ2-4; no firm D call. CDR3 size: 13 residues. CDR3 coding DNA: TGTGCCAGCAGTAACAGCAATAAAAACAGTCAGTACTTC. Protein product: CASSNSNKNSQYF.

This clonotype appeared many times. This rearrangement joins TRBV5-1 to TRBJ2-3, with D maybe TRBD1 (5 bases). V lost 0 bases and J lost 0, with 14 bases in between. This CDR3 comprises 17 residues. From germline, CDR1 is SGHRS and CDR2 YFSETQ. CDR3 region: CASSLVPRVSSTDTQYF. The CDR3 DNA follows: TGCGCCAGCAGCTTGGTTCCCAGGGTCTCTAGCACAGATACGCAGTATTTT. Using reference TRBV5-1 and TRBJ2-3 for the parts outside the CDR3, the full variable domain is KAGVTQTPRYLIKTRGQQVTLSCSPISGHRSVSWYQQTPGQGLQFLFEYFSETQRNKGNFPGRFSGRQFSNSRSEMNVSTLELGDSALYLCASSLVPRVSSTDTQYFGPGTRLTVL.